Given below is one T cell receptor beta chain in context. Its antigen is undetermined. The sample is drawn from a study of cytomegalovirus exposure and HLA in healthy donors. Whole-study findings and limits: Through in vitro validation, three CMV-associated chains were shown to be specific for CMV antigens.

The assay was immunoSEQ multiplex PCR, and TCRdb's table has in-frame clones only and misses some. The sample includes fewer than 75,000 clones, 85% to 95% of them seen just once. After removal of 6 bases from V and 2 bases from J, the junction contained 13 bases not matched to a gene. The CDR3 loop spans 17 amino acids. The germline V gene has CDR1 SGHTS and CDR2 YDEGEE. Sequenced sample: PBMCs. This chain links TRBV5-8 with TRBJ2-7; 11 bases are a match to TRBD1. This receptor was taken from a man between 18 and 35 years old in good health and CMV-seronegative. CDR3 in amino acids: CASTTKGPGQGAYEQYF. In DNA, the CDR3 is TGTGCCAGCACCACAAAAGGCCCGGGACAGGGGGCCTACGAGCAGTACTTC.